These 21 T cell receptor beta chains came from one sample sequenced in a study of T cell responses to AZD1222 COVID-19 vaccine. Here immunoSEQ multiplex PCR was the method, and the copy in TCRdb shows in-frame clones only, minus some. The table has approximately 200,000 clones, approximately 94% seen once. The source material was peripheral blood, sampled 28 days after the second dose of the MenACWY control vaccine. The origin of the receptors is an adult who received the MenACWY meningococcal vaccine as a control.

This clone has just one count. The V and J genes are TRBV2 and TRBJ1-1; D not resolved. Between the trimmed V and J ends, which lost 6 bases and 8 bases, there was a span of 13 bases. This CDR3 spans 12 amino acids. Germline-derived CDR1 and CDR2 are SNHLY and FYNNEI. The CDR3: CASRDTAPEAFF. Here the CDR3 DNA reads TGTGCCAGCAGGGATACAGCGCCCGAAGCTTTCTTT.

The genes are TRBV15 and TRBJ1-6; 7 bases fit TRBD1. Germline assignment: CDR1 LNHNV and CDR2 YYDKDF (reference sequence). This CDR3 is built from 18 residues. Trimming took 0 bases from V and 5 from J; bases not matched to a gene: 10. The CDR3 reads CATSRDLFGTANNSPLHF. The DNA of the CDR3 is TGTGCCACCAGCAGAGATCTTTTCGGGACAGCGAATAATTCACCCCTCCACTTT.

This rearrangement joins TRBV2 to TRBJ1-5; no clear D gene. Germline assignment: CDR1 SNHLY and CDR2 FYNNEI. The CDR3 consists of 13 residues. V lost 6 bases, J lost 1 base, and 7 bases lay in between. In DNA, the CDR3 is TGTGCCAGCAGCGCTGGAAGCAATCAGCCCCAGCATTTT. Translating gives CASSAGSNQPQHF.

The chain combines TRBV30 with TRBJ1-5; D is uncertain. This CDR3 has 14 residues. Germline V gene lookup returns CDR1 GTSNPN and CDR2 SVGIG (reference sequence). V was clipped by 0 bases and J by 4 bases, with 10 bases between them. CDR3 sequence reads: CAWSVLSRNQPQHF. CDR3 bases: TGTGCCTGGAGTGTATTATCCAGAAATCAGCCCCAGCATTTT.

V gene TRBV30 combines with J gene TRBJ1-2; 7 bases fit TRBD1. The CDR3 spans 12 residues. The trim removed 4 bases at V and 8 bases at J, leaving 7 bases unmatched. The germline V gene has CDR1 GTSNPN and CDR2 SVGIG (reference sequence). CDR3 coding DNA: TGTGCCTGGACCACAGGGGAGGGCGGCTACACCTTC. Translating gives CAWTTGEGGYTF.

The rearrangement uses TRBV7-3 and TRBJ2-7; a possible D gene is TRBD1 (6 bases). The CDR3 runs to 15 residues. The V gene's germline CDR1 is SGHTA and CDR2 FQGTGA. Trimming removed 5 bases from V and 6 bases from J, with 20 bases in between. DNA of the CDR3: TGTGCCAGCAGCCTATCAGGCGGAACAGGGTCCGAGCAGTACTTC. This gives the protein CASSLSGGTGSEQYF.

The chain recombines TRBV6-2 or TRBV6-3 with TRBJ2-7, with 7 bases matching TRBD2. CDR3 size: 17 residues. After removal of 0 bases from V and 3 bases from J, the junction contained 11 bases not matched to a gene. CDR1 MNHEY and CDR2 SVGEGT come from the germline V gene. The CDR3 loop reads CASSYSVDLPGGYEQYF. The CDR3 DNA sequence: TGTGCCAGCAGTTACTCCGTAGACTTACCGGGGGGCTACGAGCAGTACTTC.

This chain links TRBV25-1 with TRBJ1-4; 8 positions agree with TRBD1. The CDR3 has 15 residues. Unmatched junction bases numbered 7, after V lost 2 bases and J lost 8 bases. CDR1 and CDR2 from the germline V gene are MGHDK and SYGVNS. The CDR3 protein is CASSETQGAGEKLFF. In nucleotides, the CDR3 is TGTGCCAGCAGTGAAACGCAGGGGGCAGGCGAAAAACTGTTTTTT.

V gene TRBV28 combines with J gene TRBJ2-1, with no clear D. V lost 6 bases to trimming and J lost 12 bases, with 18 bases between them. The CDR3 contains 13 residues. Germline CDR1 and CDR2: MDHEN and SYDVKM. CDR3 sequence: CASSEFSLRVQFF. In DNA, the CDR3 is TGTGCCAGCAGCGAGTTTAGTCTAAGAGTGCAGTTCTTC.

The DNA for the CDR3 is TGCGCCAGCAGCCAAACGGGTGGGGGAAGGGGAATATTGACACCCCTCCACTTT. Translation gives CASSQTGGGRGILTPLHF. The chain joins TRBV4-3 to TRBJ1-6; D possibly corresponds to TRBD1 (5 bases). This CDR3 has 18 amino acids. V lost 2 bases and J 11 bases, leaving 25 bases between the germline ends. Germline lookup yields CDR1 LGHNA and CDR2 YSLEER.

This chain uses TRBV28 with TRBJ2-7; a weak D match, TRBD1 (6 bases). This CDR3 comprises 14 residues. Germline CDR1 reads MDHEN; CDR2 reads SYDVKM. Trimming pared 11 bases from V and 4 bases from J, leaving 21 bases between. CDR3 amino acids: CAGSGLQGGYEQYF. For the CDR3, the DNA is TGTGCCGGTTCAGGGTTACAGGGTGGTTACGAGCAGTACTTC. The complete variable domain, with remaining parts taken from reference TRBV28 and TRBJ2-7, reads DVKVTQSSRYLVKRTGEKVFLECVQDMDHENMFWYRQDPGLGLRLIYFSYDVKMKEKGDIPEGYSVSREKKERFSLILESASTNQTSMYLCAGSGLQGGYEQYFGPGTRLTVT.

This clone has only one observation. The chain joins TRBV7-2 to TRBJ1-2; D is possibly TRBD1 (6 bases). V shed 6 bases and J shed 4 bases, with 15 bases lying between them. The CDR3 runs 14 residues. The germline CDR1 and CDR2 sequences are SGHTA and FQGNSA. CDR3 protein: CASRPGVTGYGYTF. CDR3 bases: TGTGCCAGCAGGCCAGGGGTGACCGGCTATGGCTACACCTTC.

This sequence joins TRBV6-5 and TRBJ1-2, with no clear D. Germline V gene data show CDR1 as MNHEY and CDR2 as SVGAGI. The CDR3 has 16 residues. Trimming stripped 0 bases from V and 6 bases from J, with 17 bases between. The CDR3 DNA sequence: TGTGCCAGCAGTTACTCCGGATTGGGGTCGATTGATGGCTACACCTTC. It codes for CASSYSGLGSIDGYTF.

The CDR3: CASSPPQGRYNEQFF. Here the CDR3 DNA reads TGTGCCAGCAGTCCGCCGCAGGGAAGGTACAATGAGCAGTTCTTC. The chain joins TRBV6-2 or TRBV6-3 to TRBJ2-1, with a possible D match to TRBD1 (5 bases). CDR3 length: 15 residues. Trimming removed 5 bases at V and 4 bases at J, with 15 bases between. Germline CDR1 is MNHEY and CDR2 is SVGEGT.

This clone came up a few times. The rearrangement links TRBV3-1 (or the pseudogene TRBV3-2) to TRBJ2-1; tentatively, D is TRBD2 (6 bases). Germline V lookup: CDR1 LGHDT, CDR2 YNNKEL (reference sequence). The CDR3 has 15 residues. Deletions cut 1 base from V and 7 bases from J, with 14 bases between. In nucleotides, the CDR3 is TGTGCCAGCAGCCAAGGAACGGGAGTGGGTAATGAGCAGTTCTTC. Translated: CASSQGTGVGNEQFF.

The V and J genes are TRBV28 and TRBJ2-3, with 12 bases that match TRBD1. CDR3 length: 17 residues. V gave up 2 bases and J gave up 5 bases; unmatched junction bases: 8. Germline lookup yields CDR1 MDHEN and CDR2 SYDVKM. This chain's CDR3 is CASSLLSGTGGRDTQYF. CDR3 DNA sequence: TGTGCCAGCAGTTTACTCTCCGGGACAGGGGGCAGAGATACGCAGTATTTT.

The rearrangement uses TRBV27 and TRBJ1-4; 8 bases fit TRBD1. This CDR3 region has 12 residues. The germline gives CDR1 MNHEY, CDR2 SMNVEV (reference sequence). With 8 bases clipped from V and 7 bases from J, the junction kept 3 bases outside the gene matches. DNA of the CDR3: TGTGCCAGCCGGACAGGGAGTGAAAAACTGTTTTTT. It translates to CASRTGSEKLFF.

The rearrangement links TRBV19 to TRBJ1-6; a weak D match, TRBD1 (5 bases). The CDR3 consists of 15 residues. V was clipped by 7 bases and J by 8 bases, with 18 bases between them. Germline V lookup: CDR1 LNHDA, CDR2 SQIVND (reference sequence). DNA of the CDR3: TGTGCCAGTACCTTCGGTCCCGGGGCAGATTCACCCCTCCACTTT. This encodes CASTFGPGADSPLHF.

J is TRBJ1-6 and V is TRBV7-3; TRBD1 matches at 7 bases. From germline, CDR1 is SGHTA and CDR2 FQGTGA. The CDR3 covers 15 residues. The V segment lost 0 bases and the J segment 5 bases; nucleotides outside the gene matches: 1. The CDR3 loop is CASSLTGGHNSPLHF. The CDR3 coding sequence is TGTGCCAGCAGCTTAACAGGGGGCCATAATTCACCCCTCCACTTT. The variable domain in full, completed from reference TRBV7-3 and TRBJ1-6, reads GAGVSQTPSNKVTEKGKYVELRCDPISGHTALYWYRQSLGQGPEFLIYFQGTGAADDSGLPNDRFFAVRPEGSVSTLKIQRTERGDSAVYLCASSLTGGHNSPLHFGNGTRLTVT.

The chain carries TRBV5-1 and TRBJ2-5, with TRBD1 identical over 7 bases. The CDR3 totals 18 residues. After removal of 0 bases from V and 3 bases from J, the junction contained 14 bases not matched to a gene. Germline V gene data show CDR1 as SGHRS and CDR2 as YFSETQ. This CDR3 reads CASSLESFRGRGKETQYF. The CDR3 nucleotides are TGCGCCAGCAGCTTGGAAAGCTTCAGGGGCAGGGGGAAAGAGACCCAGTACTTC.

The gene calls are TRBV4-3 and TRBJ1-2, with 11 nucleotides matching TRBD1. Losses at the gene ends were 3 bases for V and 6 bases for J; bases not matched to a gene: 3. CDR1 LGHNA and CDR2 YSLEER come from the germline V gene. The CDR3 extends over 14 amino acids. The CDR3 coding sequence is TGCGCCAGCAGCCATGAGGGACAGGGGGATGGCTACACCTTC. Translating it yields CASSHEGQGDGYTF.